Below are 26 T cell receptor beta chains sequenced from a single sample in a study of beta chain features in type 1 diabetes. The study reverse transcribed the entire isolated RNA, so it sequenced expressed TCRB transcripts. Produced via immunoSEQ multiplex PCR; TCRdb's table is partial and in-frame only. In the table there are 160,000 or so clones, around 10% of which are singletons. The sample was central memory CD4+ T cells from blood. Receptors originate from a man between 18 and 29 years old in good health.

V and J are TRBV27 and TRBJ1-2, with a weak D call TRBD1 (5 bases). Germline V gene lookup returns CDR1 MNHEY and CDR2 SMNVEV (reference sequence). Trimming removed 2 bases at V and 3 bases at J, with 10 bases between. CDR3 length: 14 amino acids. CDR3 amino acids: CASSLSRAHYGYTF. The CDR3 DNA reads as TGTGCCAGCAGTTTAAGCAGGGCTCACTATGGCTACACCTTC.

This clone was detected a few times. The chain couples TRBV29-1 to TRBJ1-5; tentatively, D is TRBD1 (5 bases). CDR1 SQVTM and CDR2 ANQGSEA come from the germline V gene. The CDR3 length is 14 residues. Trimming left V 5 bases short and J 2 bases short, with 13 bases between. CDR3 DNA: TGCAGCGTTAGCCCGGGGCGCGGCAATCAGCCCCAGCATTTT. This codes for CSVSPGRGNQPQHF.

This clone has at least ten counts. The genes are TRBV2 and TRBJ2-5, with a tentative D call TRBD1 (6 bases). Germline V gene lookup returns CDR1 SNHLY and CDR2 FYNNEI. V dropped 10 bases and J dropped 1 base, with 13 bases sitting between them. This CDR3 has 13 residues. The CDR3 loop is CATNRVGQETQYF. The DNA of the CDR3 is TGTGCCACCAACAGGGTTGGCCAAGAGACCCAGTACTTC.

Only a few counts were recorded for this clone. The chain links TRBV28 to TRBJ2-1; D ambiguous. Germline-derived CDR1 and CDR2 are MDHEN and SYDVKM. V was pared by 1 base and J by 8 bases, with 6 bases between. This CDR3 is built from 12 residues. CDR3 DNA: TGTGCCAGCAGTTTATATCCGCATGAGCAGTTCTTC. Amino acids: CASSLYPHEQFF.

This clone was observed a handful of times. The rearrangement uses TRBV5-1 and TRBJ2-3, with D possibly TRBD1 on 6 matching bases. Per the germline V gene, CDR1 is SGHRS and CDR2 is YFSETQ. V shed 4 bases and J shed 2 bases, with 11 bases lying between them. This CDR3 contains 14 residues. The CDR3 nucleotides are TGCGCCAGCAGCCGACAGGAGGACACAGATACGCAGTATTTT. Its protein is CASSRQEDTDTQYF.

This clone was counted between two and nine times. The rearrangement links TRBV25-1 to TRBJ2-1; 7 bases align to TRBD1. The V gene end was trimmed by 2 bases and the J gene end by 8 bases; junction bases not matched to a gene: 9. CDR1 is MGHDK and CDR2 is SYGVNS in the germline V gene. CDR3 length: 15 residues. The CDR3 nucleotides are TGTGCCAGCAGTGAACAGAGGACAGGTGGCTATGAGCAGTTCTTC. The encoded protein is CASSEQRTGGYEQFF.

The chain links TRBV7-2 to TRBJ1-1; no clear D gene. Trimming cost V 1 base and J 5 bases, with 14 bases left between them. The CDR3 spans 15 residues. CDR1 and CDR2 from the germline V gene are SGHTA and FQGNSA. The CDR3 loop is CASSLGARELTEAFF. DNA of the CDR3: TGTGCCAGCAGCTTAGGAGCGAGGGAGTTGACTGAAGCTTTCTTT.

The chain recombines TRBV28 with TRBJ2-3; 12 bases are a match to TRBD1. Germline V gives CDR1 MDHEN, CDR2 SYDVKM. CDR3 length: 17 residues. V gave up 4 bases and J gave up 1 base; unmatched junction bases: 6. The CDR3 bases are TGTGCCAGCAGTTCCACGGGACAGGGGGCAGGCACAGATACGCAGTATTTT. Its translation is CASSSTGQGAGTDTQYF. Combining the CDR3 with reference TRBV28 and TRBJ2-3 gives the whole variable domain DVKVTQSSRYLVKRTGEKVFLECVQDMDHENMFWYRQDPGLGLRLIYFSYDVKMKEKGDIPEGYSVSREKKERFSLILESASTNQTSMYLCASSSTGQGAGTDTQYFGPGTRLTVL.

This clone was seen only a few times. The V and J genes are TRBV9 and TRBJ1-3, with unresolved D. CDR1 and CDR2 (germline): SGDLS, YYNGEE. V lost 4 bases and J 2 bases, leaving 10 bases between the germline ends. The CDR3 loop spans 14 amino acids. The CDR3 here is CASSPQFAGNTIYF. The CDR3, as DNA: TGTGCCAGCAGCCCCCAGTTTGCTGGAAACACCATATATTTT.

The rearrangement joins TRBV6-1 to TRBJ2-3; tentatively, D is TRBD2 (5 bases). This CDR3 is 13 amino acids long. CDR1 is MNHNS, CDR2 SASEGT, per germline. With 2 bases removed from V and 4 bases from J, the gap between germline ends came to 7 bases. The CDR3 is CASSEKGADTQYF. Written as DNA, the CDR3 is TGTGCCAGCAGTGAAAAGGGAGCAGATACGCAGTATTTT.

This clone was seen more than once but under ten times. Distinct nucleotide sequences in the sample also encode this CDR3. The gene calls are TRBV18 and TRBJ2-5, with D uncertain. This CDR3 comprises 11 residues. Trimming stripped 3 bases from V and 4 bases from J, with 3 bases between. The germline gives CDR1 KGHSH, CDR2 LQKENI. Here the CDR3 DNA reads TGTGCCAGCTCACCGTCAGAGACCCAGTACTTC. Its translation is CASSPSETQYF. Using reference TRBV18 and TRBJ2-5 for the parts outside the CDR3, the full variable domain is NAGVMQNPRHLVRRRGQEARLRCSPMKGHSHVYWYRQLPEEGLKFMVYLQKENIIDESGMPKERFSAEFPKEGPSILRIQQVVRGDSAAYFCASSPSETQYFGPGTRLLVL.

A few counts support this clone. The V and J genes are TRBV2 and TRBJ1-1; D perhaps matches TRBD1 (6 bases). The CDR3 is 14 residues long. V lost 7 bases to trimming and J lost 3 bases, with 15 bases between them. Germline V gene lookup returns CDR1 SNHLY and CDR2 FYNNEI. The CDR3 protein is CASTSGGADTEAFF. In DNA form, the CDR3 reads TGTGCCAGCACCTCGGGGGGGGCTGACACTGAAGCTTTCTTT.

CDR3 sequence: CASSVGFAGADNEQFF. As DNA, the CDR3 is TGTGCCAGCAGCGTAGGGTTTGCGGGGGCCGACAATGAGCAGTTCTTC. The V and J genes are TRBV9 and TRBJ2-1; the D gene is possibly TRBD2 (7 bases). Trimming took 0 bases from V and 5 from J, leaving 15 bases between them. CDR1 SGDLS and CDR2 YYNGEE come from the germline V gene. This CDR3 spans 16 amino acids.

The chain carries TRBV25-1 and TRBJ2-1, with D unclear. V gave up 7 bases and J gave up 5 bases, with 18 bases separating them. Per the germline V gene, CDR1 is MGHDK and CDR2 is SYGVNS. The CDR3 sequence is 15 residues long. The CDR3 nucleotides are TGTGCCAGCACCGCCGCCCTAAGTTGGGACAATGAGCAGTTCTTC. Encoded protein: CASTAALSWDNEQFF.

Points on this clone: Within the sample, other DNA sequences also encode this same CDR3. V gene TRBV11-2 combines with J gene TRBJ2-5; a possible D gene is TRBD1 (5 bases). Trimming cost V 3 bases and J 4 bases, with 12 bases left between them. CDR1 is SGHAT and CDR2 is FQNNGV in the germline V gene. This CDR3 has 14 amino acids. The chain's CDR3 is CASSLGQGGETQYF. The CDR3, as DNA: TGTGCCAGCAGCTTGGGGCAGGGCGGAGAGACCCAGTACTTC.

CDR3: CASSSGTIYEQYF. For the CDR3, the DNA is TGCGCCAGCAGCTCTGGCACCATCTACGAGCAGTACTTC. The chain is built from TRBV5-1 and TRBJ2-7; D gene unclear. The CDR3 totals 13 residues. The ends were cut back, 3 bases at V and 3 bases at J, with 10 bases in the middle. Germline CDR1 reads SGHRS; CDR2 reads YFSETQ.

In its sample, this clone was seen a few times. The rearrangement uses TRBV6-5 and TRBJ2-2, with D maybe TRBD1 (6 bases). V was cut by 6 bases and J by 4 bases, with 12 bases left in between. This CDR3 spans 14 amino acids. Germline CDR1 reads MNHEY; CDR2 reads SVGAGI. Written as DNA, the CDR3 is TGTGCCAGCAGGACAGGCGGTATCACCGGGGAGCTGTTTTTT. It encodes CASRTGGITGELFF.

This clone was seen only a few times. The chain uses TRBV5-6 and TRBJ2-6; D ambiguous. V was cut by 1 base and J by 4 bases, with 6 bases left in between. CDR1 is SGHDT and CDR2 is YYEEEE in the germline V gene. CDR3 size: 14 residues. CDR3: CASSLLAGANVLTF. The DNA for the CDR3 is TGTGCCAGCAGCTTGTTGGCCGGGGCCAACGTCCTGACTTTC.

This clone appeared a few times. The V call is TRBV9, the J call TRBJ2-1; 9 positions match TRBD2. Looked up from germline, CDR1 is SGDLS and CDR2 is YYNGEE. This CDR3 spans 14 amino acids. Trimming took 2 bases from V and 6 from J; bases not matched to a gene: 3. The CDR3 nucleotides read TGTGCCAGCAGCGTTAGCGGGAGTGGCAATGAGCAGTTCTTC. Translated, it gives CASSVSGSGNEQFF.

This clone has a count of ten or more. The chain combines TRBV19 with TRBJ2-7, with D hard to call. From germline, CDR1 is LNHDA and CDR2 SQIVND (reference sequence). Trimming removed 2 bases at V and 0 bases at J, with 5 bases between. CDR3 length equals 13 residues. The CDR3 DNA is TGTGCCAGTAGTATACGACACTCCTACGAGCAGTACTTC. Amino acid sequence: CASSIRHSYEQYF.

This clone was seen a handful of times. The chain uses TRBV19 and TRBJ2-2; D gene unclear. Germline V lookup: CDR1 LNHDA, CDR2 SQIVND (reference sequence). The V end was cut by 5 bases, the J end by 0 bases, with 7 bases between. This CDR3 comprises 14 residues. CDR3 DNA: TGTGCCAGTAGTCGTACAGCGAACACCGGGGAGCTGTTTTTT. It encodes CASSRTANTGELFF.

The chain recombines TRBV5-6 with TRBJ2-3, with D perhaps assigned TRBD1 or TRBD2 (5 bases each). CDR1 is SGHDT, CDR2 YYEEEE, per germline. Trimming shortened V by 2 bases and J by 6 bases, and 16 bases separated the two germline ends. The CDR3 runs 15 residues. This CDR3 reads CASSLIGTIWDTQYF. CDR3 coding DNA: TGTGCCAGCAGCTTAATTGGGACCATCTGGGATACGCAGTATTTT.

This clone was detected only a few times. The chain combines TRBV25-1 with TRBJ1-6; 7 nucleotides agree with TRBD1. Germline lookup yields CDR1 MGHDK and CDR2 SYGVNS. The CDR3 has 13 amino acids. The trim removed 8 bases at V and 5 bases at J, leaving 3 bases unmatched. CDR3 sequence (DNA): TGTGCCAGCCGGACAGGTGATAATTCACCCCTCCACTTT. This gives the protein CASRTGDNSPLHF.

V and J are TRBV9 and TRBJ1-1; the D is unclear. Trimming left V 4 bases short and J 3 bases short, with 16 bases between. From germline, CDR1 is SGDLS and CDR2 YYNGEE. This CDR3 contains 15 residues. In DNA form, the CDR3 reads TGTGCCAGCAGCATCACGACCAACCCAGACACTGAAGCTTTCTTT. The encoded protein is CASSITTNPDTEAFF.

This clone was seen more than once but under ten times. V gene TRBV4-2 combines with J gene TRBJ1-3, with D unclear. V lost 0 bases and J 12 bases, leaving 12 bases between the germline ends. The CDR3 is 13 amino acids. Germline CDR1 is LGHNA and CDR2 is YNFKEQ. The CDR3 loop is CASSQDRRRHIYF. In nucleotides, the CDR3 is TGTGCCAGCAGCCAAGATCGACGCCGCCACATATATTTT.

The rearrangement joins TRBV5-6 to TRBJ1-2, with D possibly being TRBD1 (5 bases). V was pared by 0 bases and J by 3 bases, with 15 bases between. This CDR3 contains 16 residues. Germline V gene sequence: CDR1 SGHDT, CDR2 YYEEEE. The CDR3 nucleotides are TGTGCCAGCAGCTTGGGGGACCAGCAGGGTTACTATGGCTACACCTTC. Protein product: CASSLGDQQGYYGYTF.